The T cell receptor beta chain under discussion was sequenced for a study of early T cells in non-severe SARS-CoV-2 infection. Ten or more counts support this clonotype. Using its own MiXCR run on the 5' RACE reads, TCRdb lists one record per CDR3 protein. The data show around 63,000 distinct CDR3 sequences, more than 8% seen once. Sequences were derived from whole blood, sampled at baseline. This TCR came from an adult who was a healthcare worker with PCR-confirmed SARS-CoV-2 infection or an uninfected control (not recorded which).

The CDR3 sequence: CASSSQMNTEAFF. The CDR3 region has the DNA TGTGCCAGCAGTTCTCAGATGAACACTGAAGCTTTCTTT. The genes are TRBV6-6 and TRBJ1-1; no clear D. CDR1 is MNHNY and CDR2 is SVGAGI in the germline V gene (reference sequence). Trimming removed 4 bases at V and 0 bases at J, with 6 bases between. The CDR3 extends over 13 amino acids.